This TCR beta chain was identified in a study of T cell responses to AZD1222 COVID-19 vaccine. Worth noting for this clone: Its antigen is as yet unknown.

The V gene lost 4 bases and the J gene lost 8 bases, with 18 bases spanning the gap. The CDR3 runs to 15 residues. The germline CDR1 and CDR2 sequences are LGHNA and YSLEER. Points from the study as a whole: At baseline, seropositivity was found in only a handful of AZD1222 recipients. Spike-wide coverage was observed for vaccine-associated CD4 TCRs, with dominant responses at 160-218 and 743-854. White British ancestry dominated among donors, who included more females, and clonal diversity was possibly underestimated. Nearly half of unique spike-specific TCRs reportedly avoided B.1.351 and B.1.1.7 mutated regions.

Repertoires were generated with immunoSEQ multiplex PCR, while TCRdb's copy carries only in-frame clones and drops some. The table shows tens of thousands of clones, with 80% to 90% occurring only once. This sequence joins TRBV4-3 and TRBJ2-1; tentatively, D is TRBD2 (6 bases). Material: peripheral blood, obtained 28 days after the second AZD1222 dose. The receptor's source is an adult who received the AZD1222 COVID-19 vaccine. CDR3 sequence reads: CASSPSGGPSDEQFF. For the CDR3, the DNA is TGCGCCAGCAGCCCCTCCGGAGGGCCGTCGGATGAGCAGTTCTTC.